This note documents a single T cell receptor (beta chain) sequence. Its antigen is undetermined. Each subset's genomic DNA was shared equally among a number of immunoSEQ plates. It was around 190 ng DNA, 30,000 or so T cell genomes, that sorted-subset replicate PCRs used. TCRdb's copy holds only in-frame clones and misses some; the assay was immunoSEQ multiplex PCR. The sample lists nearly 2 million clones; just under 95% were seen once. The trim removed 3 bases at V and 2 bases at J, leaving 9 bases unmatched. Germline assignment: CDR1 SNHLY and CDR2 FYNNEI. This CDR3 has 16 amino acids. The record originates from a study of shared clonotypes between healthy human individuals. Study information: Each donor's CD4 naive and CD4 memory cells filled three plates apiece, CD8 naive two, and CD8 memory one.

Findings and caveats of the study: Rarefaction analysis demonstrated incomplete sorted-subset sequencing notwithstanding large depth.

Naive CD8 cells were CD45RO-negative, positively selected for CCR7, excluding terminally differentiated effector memory CD45RA+ cells. This sequence joins TRBV2 and TRBJ2-7, with 8 positions matching TRBD1. This clonotype originated in a man younger than 35 in good health. Sequencing was performed on naive CD8+ T cells sorted from blood. Here the CDR3 DNA reads TGTGCCAGCAGTGACGGTGGGGACAGGTTTCCCTACGAGCAGTACTTC. It is translated as CASSDGGDRFPYEQYF.